A single sample is the source of the 23 T cell receptor beta chains below, sequenced in a study of T cell responses to AZD1222 COVID-19 vaccine. The assay was immunoSEQ multiplex PCR, and TCRdb's table has in-frame clones only and misses some. The sample lists 140,000 to 150,000 clones, about 90% occurring once. The source was peripheral blood, collected on day 0 of MenACWY control vaccination. These receptors were taken from an adult in good health.

Concerning this clone itself: An end of the junction differs from the germline gene, which may be a read error. The J gene is TRBJ1-1, the V gene TRBV20-1; D gene unclear. CDR3 length: 14 residues. CDR1 and CDR2 (germline): DFQATT, SNEGSKA (reference sequence). The CDR3 bases are TGCAGCGCTAGTAGGTTCGGGTGGGACACTGAAGCTTTCTTT. This codes for CSASRFGWDTEAFF.

The gene calls are TRBV14 and TRBJ1-1; maybe TRBD1 (5 bases). Germline V gives CDR1 SGHDN, CDR2 FVKESK. CDR3 size: 17 residues. Between the trimmed V and J ends, which lost 5 bases and 1 base, there was a span of 20 bases. This chain's CDR3 is CASSELGTNPANTEAFF. The CDR3 nucleotides read TGTGCCAGCAGCGAACTCGGGACCAACCCCGCGAACACTGAAGCTTTCTTT. Full variable domain (remainder filled in from reference TRBV14 and TRBJ1-1): EAGVTQFPSHSVIEKGQTVTLRCDPISGHDNLYWYRRVMGKEIKFLLHFVKESKQDESGMPNNRFLAERTGGTYSTLKVQPAELEDSGVYFCASSELGTNPANTEAFFGQGTRLTVV.

This chain joins TRBV30 and TRBJ1-2; D possibly corresponds to TRBD1 (5 bases). V dropped 5 bases and J dropped 8 bases, with 12 bases sitting between them. This CDR3 is 11 amino acids long. Germline lookup yields CDR1 GTSNPN and CDR2 SVGIG (reference sequence). In DNA form, the CDR3 reads TGTGCCTGGGGGGGAGGTAGAGGCTACACCTTC. Translated, it gives CAWGGGRGYTF.

The CDR3 nucleotides read TGTGCCAGCAGGGGGGACCAGTACGAGCAGTACTTC. This encodes CASRGDQYEQYF. The V gene is TRBV2, the J gene TRBJ2-7; D could derive from TRBD1 or TRBD2 (5 bases each). The length of the CDR3 is 12 residues. Germline V gene sequence: CDR1 SNHLY, CDR2 FYNNEI. V dropped 6 bases and J dropped 4 bases, with 10 bases sitting between them. Full variable domain (outside the CDR3, taken from reference TRBV2 and TRBJ2-7): EPEVTQTPSHQVTQMGQEVILRCVPISNHLYFYWYRQILGQKVEFLVSFYNNEISEKSEIFDDQFSVERPDGSNFTLKIRSTKLEDSAMYFCASRGDQYEQYFGPGTRLTVT.

The J gene is TRBJ2-1, the V gene TRBV9; D is undetermined. V shed 0 bases and J shed 8 bases, with 12 bases lying between them. Germline V CDR1 and CDR2: SGDLS, YYNGEE. The CDR3 spans 14 residues. The chain's CDR3 is CASSVGAGGDEQFF. In DNA, the CDR3 is TGTGCCAGCAGCGTAGGGGCCGGTGGTGATGAGCAGTTCTTC. The entire variable domain, with the rest obtained from reference TRBV9 and TRBJ2-1, is as follows: DSGVTQTPKHLITATGQRVTLRCSPRSGDLSVYWYQQSLDQGLQFLIQYYNGEERAKGNILERFSAQQFPDLHSELNLSSLELGDSALYFCASSVGAGGDEQFFGPGTRLTVL.

V gene TRBV24-1 combines with J gene TRBJ2-5, with 7 bases that match TRBD1. V lost 7 bases and J lost 4; bases outside the gene matches: 5. The CDR3 covers 13 residues. Germline CDR1 reads KGHDR; CDR2 reads SFDVKD. CDR3 region: CATRATGRETQYF. The CDR3 nucleotides are TGTGCCACCAGAGCGACAGGGAGAGAGACCCAGTACTTC.

The chain recombines TRBV9 with TRBJ1-5; possible D gene TRBD1, 5 bases. Germline V gives CDR1 SGDLS, CDR2 YYNGEE. The CDR3 is made up of 15 amino acids. The germline V and J ends were trimmed by 4 bases and 5 bases, with 16 bases remaining between them. The CDR3 nucleotides read TGTGCCAGCAGCCAGGCAGGGTTGGGGCATCAGCCCCAGCATTTT. Translating it yields CASSQAGLGHQPQHF.

The rearrangement uses TRBV2 and TRBJ1-2, with 8 bases lining up with TRBD1. J gave up 8 bases and V 7 bases, and 12 bases lay outside the gene matches. This CDR3 has 14 residues. From germline, CDR1 is SNHLY and CDR2 FYNNEI. The CDR3 region is CASTPGTGGGGYTF. The CDR3 DNA is TGTGCCAGCACCCCCGGGACAGGTGGCGGGGGCTACACCTTC.

V is TRBV28 and J is TRBJ2-6; D call uncertain. The V gene lost 2 bases and the J gene lost 2 bases, with 16 bases spanning the gap. The CDR3 spans 18 residues. Germline CDR1 and CDR2: MDHEN and SYDVKM. DNA of the CDR3: TGTGCCAGCAGTTTAATATGGGTCACAAATCCTGGGGCCAACGTCCTGACTTTC. It translates to CASSLIWVTNPGANVLTF.

The chain employs TRBV10-3 and TRBJ2-7; D possibly corresponds to TRBD1 (5 bases). There are 13 residues in the CDR3. V lost 6 bases and J 11 bases, leaving 20 bases between the germline ends. Per germline, CDR1 ENHRY and CDR2 SYGVKD. The CDR3 coding sequence is TGTGCCATCAGCGATGGACACTATCCTCCCGAGTACTTC. Translated, it gives CAISDGHYPPEYF.

The V call is TRBV15, the J call TRBJ2-7; tentative D call: TRBD2 (6 bases). Trimming removed 1 base at V and 3 bases at J, with 13 bases between. There are 15 residues in the CDR3. Germline V CDR1 and CDR2: LNHNV, YYDKDF (reference sequence). The CDR3 DNA sequence: TGTGCCACCAGCAGAGGAGGGAAGACTAGCTACGAGCAGTACTTC. It specifies CATSRGGKTSYEQYF.

This chain joins TRBV5-1 and TRBJ1-1; no definite D call. V dropped 0 bases and J dropped 4 bases, with 7 bases sitting between them. This CDR3 spans 13 amino acids. Germline CDR1 and CDR2: SGHRS and YFSETQ. CDR3 DNA: TGCGCCAGCAGCTTGGGGGCGGTCACTGAAGCTTTCTTT. This gives the protein CASSLGAVTEAFF. The whole variable domain, remainder taken from reference TRBV5-1 and TRBJ1-1, is KAGVTQTPRYLIKTRGQQVTLSCSPISGHRSVSWYQQTPGQGLQFLFEYFSETQRNKGNFPGRFSGRQFSNSRSEMNVSTLELGDSALYLCASSLGAVTEAFFGQGTRLTVV.

The V call is TRBV12-5, the J call TRBJ2-7; TRBD1 agrees at 9 bases. Trimming removed 2 bases from V and 2 bases from J; junction bases left unmatched: 10. This CDR3 region has 17 residues. Per germline, CDR1 LGHNT and CDR2 FRNRAP. For the CDR3, the DNA is TGTGCTAGTGGTTTGAGATTACCGGGACAGGGTACCTACGAGCAGTACTTC. Amino acids: CASGLRLPGQGTYEQYF.

The genes are TRBV11-2 and TRBJ2-2; 9 positions match TRBD2. The CDR3 has 15 residues. The germline V gene has CDR1 SGHAT and CDR2 FQNNGV. V shed 6 bases and J 1 base; nucleotides not matched to a gene: 3. The CDR3: CASRSAGGNTGELFF. CDR3 DNA sequence: TGTGCCAGCAGGTCAGCGGGGGGGAACACCGGGGAGCTGTTTTTT.

This clone has just one count. The V call is TRBV5-4, the J call TRBJ1-1; a possible D gene is TRBD1 (6 bases). Germline V lookup: CDR1 SGHNT, CDR2 YYREEE (reference sequence). Trimming took off 4 bases at V and 3 bases at J, with 16 bases between the two ends. This CDR3 is built from 15 residues. In nucleotides, the CDR3 is TGTGCCAGCAGCCCGGCAGGGGTACAGGACACTGAAGCTTTCTTT. Its protein is CASSPAGVQDTEAFF.

The chain employs TRBV7-8 and TRBJ1-3; unclear D gene. V lost 2 bases and J 3 bases, leaving 17 bases between the germline ends. This CDR3 contains 17 residues. Germline assignment: CDR1 SGHVS and CDR2 FQNEAQ. The CDR3 DNA sequence: TGTGCCAGCAGCTTAACATCCGGCGGGCTCTTTGGAAACACCATATATTTT. Translation: CASSLTSGGLFGNTIYF.

V is TRBV4-1 and J is TRBJ1-5; D is ambiguous. The CDR3 totals 16 residues. Germline V lookup: CDR1 MGHRA, CDR2 YSYEKL. V lost 0 bases to trimming and J lost 7 bases, with 16 bases between them. The CDR3 loop reads CASSQDNRGGWQPQHF. CDR3 bases: TGCGCCAGCAGCCAAGATAACCGGGGAGGTTGGCAGCCCCAGCATTTT.

The V and J genes are TRBV2 and TRBJ2-1; D gene unclear. CDR3 length: 13 amino acids. From germline, CDR1 is SNHLY and CDR2 FYNNEI. The V gene lost 6 bases and the J gene lost 0 bases, with 6 bases spanning the gap. The CDR3 region is CASSQNSYNEQFF. The CDR3 DNA follows: TGTGCCAGCAGCCAGAACTCCTACAATGAGCAGTTCTTC.

The chain carries TRBV7-8 and TRBJ2-7; TRBD1 agrees at 9 bases. The ends lost 5 bases at V and 6 bases at J; junction bases unmatched: 8. The CDR3 runs to 14 residues. Germline V gives CDR1 SGHVS, CDR2 FQNEAQ. The CDR3 DNA is TGTGCCAGCAGCCAGAGAGACAGGGGGGTCGAGCAGTACTTC. Translated: CASSQRDRGVEQYF.

The chain carries TRBV4-1 and TRBJ1-3, with D unclear. The ends were cut back, 0 bases at V and 0 bases at J, with 9 bases in the middle. The CDR3 sequence is 16 residues long. CDR1 MGHRA and CDR2 YSYEKL come from the germline V gene. The CDR3 bases are TGCGCCAGCAGCCAAGAAAGGGCAGACTCTGGAAACACCATATATTTT. Protein product: CASSQERADSGNTIYF.

The CDR3: CASRAGTFYGYTF. In DNA, the CDR3 is TGTGCCAGCAGAGCCGGGACTTTCTATGGCTACACCTTC. The V call is TRBV12-3 or TRBV12-4, the J call TRBJ1-2; a weak D match, TRBD1 (5 bases). This CDR3 region has 13 residues. Deletions cut 6 bases from V and 4 bases from J, with 12 bases between.

This rearrangement joins TRBV24-1 to TRBJ2-5; 9 bases are shared with TRBD2. V lost 4 bases and J lost 5; bases outside the gene matches: 7. This CDR3 comprises 15 residues. Germline values: CDR1 KGHDR, CDR2 SFDVKD. The DNA of the CDR3 is TGTGCCACCAGTGAGGTAGCGGGAGCTGGGGAGACCCAGTACTTC. This codes for CATSEVAGAGETQYF.

V is TRBV5-1 and J is TRBJ2-4, with 7 bases aligning to TRBD1. The CDR3 contains 17 residues. Germline assignment: CDR1 SGHRS and CDR2 YFSETQ. V gave up 0 bases and J gave up 5 bases; unmatched junction bases: 11. The CDR3, as DNA: TGCGCCAGCAGCTTGGCCTTTTCCGGGACAGAACAAAACATTCAGTACTTC. It yields the protein CASSLAFSGTEQNIQYF. Looking up the rest from reference TRBV5-1 and TRBJ2-4 gives the full variable domain: KAGVTQTPRYLIKTRGQQVTLSCSPISGHRSVSWYQQTPGQGLQFLFEYFSETQRNKGNFPGRFSGRQFSNSRSEMNVSTLELGDSALYLCASSLAFSGTEQNIQYFGAGTRLSVL.